This T cell receptor (beta chain) was found in a study of OX40 agonist ivuxolimab in advanced cancers. Whole-study context: Patients were treated with ivuxolimab, an agonistic anti-OX40 (CD134) antibody. A mean age of about 56 years, range roughly 23 to 85, was recorded, and approximately 80% were male. Two cutaneous melanoma patients and one hepatocellular carcinoma patient, three in all, had partial responses. Overall study findings and caveats: Partial responders at 0.1-3.0 mg/kg showed near-lowest clonal expansion.

The method was immunoSEQ multiplex PCR; TCRdb's version includes in-frame clones alone and lacks a portion of them. The sample holds under 40,000 clones, around 80% seen once. About this clone: Antigen: not known.

V gave up 5 bases and J gave up 4 bases, with 18 bases separating them. This CDR3 has 15 residues. Germline V gene data show CDR1 as SGHDT and CDR2 as YYEEEE. This TCR was sampled from an adult with an advanced solid tumor such as melanoma, head and neck, liver or kidney cancer. The V call is TRBV5-6, the J call TRBJ1-1; a possible D gene is TRBD1 (6 bases). The material was CD4+ or CD8+ T cells sorted from blood, obtained in a trial of the OX40 agonist ivuxolimab. CDR3 in amino acids: CASRSGTLVGTEAFF. The CDR3 DNA reads TGTGCCAGCAGGTCCGGGACACTCGTGGGCACTGAAGCTTTCTTT.